A single sample gave rise to the 30 T cell receptor beta chains below, sequenced in a study of T-cell reconstitution after alpha-beta-depleted transplantation in children. Preparation of the TCRbeta library involved a method that used unique molecular identifiers. TCRdb passed the PCR reads through MiXCR, listing each CDR3 protein once. The sample includes about 500,000 distinct CDR3 sequences, roughly 33% seen only once; the top ten take 2% to 3%. This specimen consisted of PBMCs from the stem cell graft donor, obtained from the stem cell graft. These receptors came from a human donor who donated a stem cell graft to a child with aplastic anemia.

This clonotype was found a few times. CDR3: CASSLDHPLAEVGTDTQYF. For the CDR3, the DNA is TGTGCCAGCAGCTTAGATCACCCCCTAGCGGAGGTGGGCACAGATACGCAGTATTTT. V usage is TRBV11-2 and J usage is TRBJ2-3; 7 bases are a match to TRBD2. J was trimmed by 1 base and V by 0 bases; bases with no gene match: 13. CDR1 is SGHAT and CDR2 is FQNNGV in the germline V gene. The length of the CDR3 is 19 residues. Full variable domain (outside the CDR3, taken from reference TRBV11-2 and TRBJ2-3): EAGVAQSPRYKIIEKRQSVAFWCNPISGHATLYWYQQILGQGPKLLIQFQNNGVVDDSQLPKDRFSAERLKGVDSTLKIQPAKLEDSAVYLCASSLDHPLAEVGTDTQYFGPGTRLTVL.

This chain uses TRBV12-3 or TRBV12-4 with TRBJ2-1, with 10 bases matching TRBD1. The CDR3 contains 13 residues. The junction had 6 bases not matched to a gene; V was cut back by 6 bases and J by 10 bases. The CDR3, as DNA: TGTGCCAGCAGACAGACAGGGGGCAGGGAGCAGTTCTTC. Protein sequence: CASRQTGGREQFF.

The chain uses TRBV9 and TRBJ2-7; D gene unclear. Germline V gene data show CDR1 as SGDLS and CDR2 as YYNGEE. The V and J ends lost 0 bases and 0 bases respectively, with 13 bases between them. CDR3 length: 16 amino acids. As DNA, the CDR3 is TGTGCCAGCAGCGTAGATCGGAGTGTCCCCTCCTACGAGCAGTACTTC. Translated, it gives CASSVDRSVPSYEQYF.

CDR3 sequence reads: CSARNLAGTSVYEQYF. The CDR3 nucleotides are TGCAGTGCTAGAAACCTGGCCGGGACTAGCGTTTACGAGCAGTACTTC. The rearrangement links TRBV20-1 to TRBJ2-7; 10 positions match TRBD2. Per germline, CDR1 DFQATT and CDR2 SNEGSKA (reference sequence). The CDR3 totals 16 residues. Germline trimming cut 2 bases from V and 4 bases from J; bases unmatched to any gene: 11.

This clonotype was recorded a few times. The chain links TRBV20-1 to TRBJ1-6; TRBD1 matches at 7 bases. The CDR3 runs to 13 residues. With 3 bases clipped from V and 10 bases from J, the junction kept 6 bases outside the gene matches. Per germline, CDR1 DFQATT and CDR2 SNEGSKA (reference sequence). CDR3 in amino acids: CSASGRGRSPLHF. The DNA for the CDR3 is TGCAGTGCTAGTGGGAGGGGGCGGTCACCCCTCCACTTT.

CDR3 DNA sequence: TGTGCCAGCAGTTTGATAAGTGGTCGGGGGCCGGGAGAGACCCAGTACTTC. Translation gives CASSLISGRGPGETQYF. V and J are TRBV2 and TRBJ2-5; D assignment may be TRBD1 or TRBD2 (6 bases each). The length of the CDR3 is 17 residues. Germline V gene lookup returns CDR1 SNHLY and CDR2 FYNNEI. Trimming shortened V by 5 bases and J by 4 bases, and 23 bases separated the two germline ends.

This clonotype was detected only once. Written as DNA, the CDR3 is TGCGCCAGCAGCCCCCGCCGGGACAGGGCTACAGATACGCAGTATTTT. It codes for CASSPRRDRATDTQYF. The rearrangement joins TRBV5-1 to TRBJ2-3; TRBD1 matches 9 bases. Germline loops: CDR1 SGHRS, CDR2 YFSETQ. CDR3 length equals 16 residues. V lost 4 bases and J lost 3; bases outside the gene matches: 9. Full variable domain (rest looked up from reference TRBV5-1 and TRBJ2-3): KAGVTQTPRYLIKTRGQQVTLSCSPISGHRSVSWYQQTPGQGLQFLFEYFSETQRNKGNFPGRFSGRQFSNSRSEMNVSTLELGDSALYLCASSPRRDRATDTQYFGPGTRLTVL.

This clonotype has just a few counts. This chain uses TRBV7-2 with TRBJ1-5, with TRBD1 as a possible D gene (6 bases). The CDR3 is 15 amino acids. V was clipped by 5 bases and J by 7 bases, with 18 bases between them. Per germline, CDR1 SGHTA and CDR2 FQGNSA. This CDR3 is CASSLTWGAEQPQHF. The DNA for the CDR3 is TGTGCCAGCAGCCTTACATGGGGGGCTGAGCAGCCCCAGCATTTT. Complete variable domain (other parts from reference TRBV7-2 and TRBJ1-5): GAGVSQSPSNKVTEKGKDVELRCDPISGHTALYWYRQSLGQGLEFLIYFQGNSAPDKSGLPSDRFSAERTGGSVSTLTIQRTQQEDSAVYLCASSLTWGAEQPQHFGDGTRLSIL.

This clonotype was found a few times. The rearrangement links TRBV12-3 or TRBV12-4 to TRBJ2-1; 11 bases match TRBD2. The CDR3 has 15 residues. Trimming at V came to 5 bases and at J to 7 bases, leaving 7 bases not matched to a gene. The DNA of the CDR3 is TGTGCCAGCAGTCACCTAGCGGGAGGAGGGAATGAGCAGTTCTTC. Its translation is CASSHLAGGGNEQFF.

This clonotype has more than one count but fewer than ten. The chain recombines TRBV20-1 with TRBJ1-5; D may be TRBD1 (5 bases). Trimming took 6 bases from V and 3 from J, leaving 12 bases between them. CDR3 length equals 13 residues. Germline CDR1 reads DFQATT; CDR2 reads SNEGSKA (reference sequence). CDR3 region: CSAQIGANQPQHF. DNA of the CDR3: TGCAGTGCCCAGATAGGGGCCAATCAGCCCCAGCATTTT.

Note on this clonotype: Relative to the germline gene, one junction end is altered; a read error may explain this. The chain recombines TRBV20-1 with TRBJ2-7; 9 nucleotides agree with TRBD2. CDR3 length: 17 residues. Germline values: CDR1 DFQATT, CDR2 SNEGSKA (reference sequence). CDR3 residues: CCASRWTEREEKDEQYF. CDR3 nucleotide sequence: TGCTGTGCTAGTCGTTGGACGGAGCGGGAGGAGAAAGACGAGCAGTACTTC.

The V and J genes are TRBV12-3 or TRBV12-4 and TRBJ1-2; D is uncertain. This CDR3 contains 11 residues. Trimming cost V 8 bases and J 3 bases, with 7 bases left between them. CDR3 coding DNA: TGTGCCAGCTCAGTGGACTATGGCTACACCTTC. Translation: CASSVDYGYTF.

The J gene is TRBJ1-2, the V gene TRBV5-5; D remains unclear. The V end was cut by 0 bases, the J end by 8 bases, with 11 bases between. Per germline, CDR1 SGHKS and CDR2 YYEKEE (reference sequence). This CDR3 has 13 residues. CDR3 in DNA: TGTGCCAGCAGCTTGGAGGGCCCGGGGGGCTACACCTTC. This translates into CASSLEGPGGYTF.

The V call is TRBV6-2 or TRBV6-3, the J call TRBJ2-7; D might be TRBD2 (6 bases). Germline V lookup: CDR1 MNHEY, CDR2 SVGEGT. The CDR3 is made up of 13 amino acids. Trimming shortened V by 3 bases and J by 3 bases, and 9 bases separated the two germline ends. CDR3 sequence (DNA): TGTGCCAGCAGTTATACGGGACTCTACGAGCAGTACTTC. This encodes CASSYTGLYEQYF.

The V and J genes are TRBV28 and TRBJ2-7; no clear D. V lost 5 bases to trimming and J lost 2 bases, with 13 bases between them. CDR1 and CDR2 (germline): MDHEN, SYDVKM. CDR3 length: 14 amino acids. CDR3 sequence reads: CASSPHGPTYEQYF. CDR3 sequence (DNA): TGTGCCAGCAGTCCCCATGGGCCTACCTACGAGCAGTACTTC.

The gene calls are TRBV9 and TRBJ2-5, with TRBD2 matching 13 bases. From germline, CDR1 is SGDLS and CDR2 YYNGEE. Unmatched junction bases numbered 7, after V lost 0 bases and J lost 5 bases. This CDR3 has 17 residues. The CDR3, as DNA: TGTGCCAGCAGCGTAGAGGGACTAGCGGGATCGGGTGAGACCCAGTACTTC. It translates to CASSVEGLAGSGETQYF.

The gene calls are TRBV5-1 and TRBJ2-3; perhaps TRBD2 as D (6 bases). The CDR3 is 18 residues long. Trimming left V 5 bases short and J 2 bases short, with 24 bases between. Germline CDR1 and CDR2: SGHRS and YFSETQ. CDR3: CASRQKTRPGDNTDTQYF. The CDR3 DNA follows: TGCGCCAGCAGGCAAAAAACTAGACCGGGGGATAACACAGATACGCAGTATTTT. Combining the CDR3 with reference TRBV5-1 and TRBJ2-3 gives the whole variable domain KAGVTQTPRYLIKTRGQQVTLSCSPISGHRSVSWYQQTPGQGLQFLFEYFSETQRNKGNFPGRFSGRQFSNSRSEMNVSTLELGDSALYLCASRQKTRPGDNTDTQYFGPGTRLTVL.

The chain links TRBV29-1 to TRBJ1-3; TRBD1 matches at 9 bases. The germline V gene has CDR1 SQVTM and CDR2 ANQGSEA. The J segment lost 0 bases and the V segment lost 3 bases, leaving 9 bases of the junction unmatched. CDR3 length equals 17 residues. The CDR3 reads CSVDPGTGSGSGNTIYF. DNA for the CDR3: TGCAGCGTTGACCCCGGGACAGGGTCCGGCTCTGGAAACACCATATATTTT.

The genes are TRBV7-2 and TRBJ2-7, with TRBD2 identical over 9 bases. CDR1 and CDR2 (germline): SGHTA, FQGNSA. V dropped 0 bases and J dropped 3; count of bases not matched to a gene: 12. This CDR3 has 18 amino acids. The CDR3 DNA sequence: TGTGCCAGCAGCTTAGCGGCAGGCACAAGCGGGGGGTTCTACGAGCAGTACGTC. Its translation: CASSLAAGTSGGFYEQYV.

Notes on this clonotype: As the CDR3 is not closed by the conserved phenylalanine or tryptophan, this likely results from a read error. This chain uses TRBV6-5 with TRBJ1-5; tentative D call: TRBD1 (5 bases). Trimming cost V 3 bases and J 8 bases, with 14 bases left between them. The CDR3 spans 14 residues. In germline, CDR1 is MNHEY, CDR2 SVGAGI. This CDR3 reads CASSYGAGWKPQHL. The CDR3, as DNA: TGTGCCAGCAGTTATGGGGCGGGTTGGAAGCCCCAGCATTTG.

About this clonotype itself: A junction end diverges from the germline sequence, so it may reflect a read error. The rearrangement uses TRBV5-4 and TRBJ1-2; D is uncertain. CDR3 length equals 15 residues. Germline assignment: CDR1 SGHNT and CDR2 YYREEE (reference sequence). CDR3 residues: CASSPLSGADYGDTF. The CDR3 DNA reads TGTGCCAGCAGCCCCCTCTCAGGCGCGGACTATGGCGACACCTTC.

V gene TRBV6-1 combines with J gene TRBJ1-1; D possibly corresponds to TRBD1 (5 bases). V lost 8 bases and J lost 5, with 15 bases in between. Germline CDR1 MNHNS, CDR2 SASEGT. This CDR3 spans 13 amino acids. In DNA form, the CDR3 reads TGTGCCAGCCAGTCGGGCAGGGAGACTGAAGCTTTCTTT. This encodes CASQSGRETEAFF.

The chain combines TRBV29-1 with TRBJ2-7; 9 nucleotides line up with TRBD1. This CDR3 contains 15 residues. V lost 7 bases, J lost 4 bases, and 14 bases stayed unmatched. Germline-derived CDR1 and CDR2 are SQVTM and ANQGSEA. DNA for the CDR3: TGCAGCGCCGACCCTAACGGACAGGGGAGGTACGAGCAGTACGTC. It is translated as CSADPNGQGRYEQYV.

This clonotype was observed a few times. The chain is built from TRBV30 and TRBJ1-1; D is uncertain. The CDR3 is 13 residues long. CDR1 and CDR2 from the germline V gene are GTSNPN and SVGIG (reference sequence). The ends were cut back, 0 bases at V and 5 bases at J, with 10 bases in the middle. The CDR3 DNA reads as TGTGCCTGGAGTGTAATAGCTGCGACTGAAGCTTTCTTT. Translating gives CAWSVIAATEAFF.

Only one count was recorded for this clonotype. The chain links TRBV12-3 or TRBV12-4 to TRBJ2-1, with TRBD1 as a possible D gene (7 bases). The CDR3 covers 12 residues. The V end lost 5 bases, the J end lost 12 bases, and 14 bases lay between the germline ends. CDR3 nucleotide sequence: TGTGCCAGCAGTCTGGACAGGAGGGGGCAGTTCTTC. Its protein product is CASSLDRRGQFF.

The sample holds a few counts of this clonotype. This chain connects TRBV29-1 to TRBJ2-1; D remains ambiguous. Germline loops: CDR1 SQVTM, CDR2 ANQGSEA. Trimming cost V 1 base and J 7 bases, with 11 bases left between them. The CDR3 sequence is 13 residues long. The CDR3 here is CSVEGSERNEQFF. The DNA of the CDR3 is TGCAGCGTTGAAGGTTCAGAGAGGAATGAGCAGTTCTTC.

The chain has TRBV20-1 and TRBJ2-1; unclear D gene. The CDR3 is 12 amino acids. CDR1 is DFQATT, CDR2 SNEGSKA, per germline (reference sequence). V was trimmed by 2 bases and J by 8 bases, leaving 10 bases between them. The CDR3 nucleotides read TGCAGTGCTAGACCCCCATCCCATGAGCAGTTCTTC. The encoded protein is CSARPPSHEQFF.

This clonotype showed up just a few times. The V gene is TRBV6-1, the J gene TRBJ1-5; 11 positions agree with TRBD1. The V and J ends lost 6 bases and 2 bases, in that order; junction bases with no gene match: 9. Germline V gives CDR1 MNHNS, CDR2 SASEGT. CDR3 length equals 17 residues. CDR3 DNA sequence: TGTGCCAGCAGACGTGGGACAGGGGGAGGGGGCAATCAGCCCCAGCATTTT. Its protein is CASRRGTGGGGNQPQHF.

The J gene is TRBJ2-1, the V gene TRBV20-1; TRBD2 agrees at 7 bases. CDR3 size: 14 residues. Germline-derived CDR1 and CDR2 are DFQATT and SNEGSKA (reference sequence). With V trimmed by 3 bases and J by 8 bases, 10 bases remained unmatched. Here the CDR3 reads CSASLGLELHEQFF. CDR3 coding DNA: TGCAGTGCTAGTCTCGGACTAGAACTCCATGAGCAGTTCTTC.

This clonotype was counted between two and nine times. The chain employs TRBV30 and TRBJ2-2, with D perhaps TRBD1 (6 bases). V was pared by 1 base and J by 0 bases, with 9 bases between. The V gene's germline CDR1 is GTSNPN and CDR2 SVGIG (reference sequence). This CDR3 has 15 amino acids. The CDR3 DNA follows: TGTGCCTGGAGTGGGGGACATACGAACACCGGGGAGCTGTTTTTT. Protein product: CAWSGGHTNTGELFF. The entire variable domain, with the rest obtained from reference TRBV30 and TRBJ2-2, is as follows: SQTIHQWPATLVQPVGSPLSLECTVEGTSNPNLYWYRQAAGRGLQLLFYSVGIGQISSEVPQNLSASRPQDRQFILSSKKLLLSDSGFYLCAWSGGHTNTGELFFGEGSRLTVL.